This TCR beta chain was retrieved from a study of early T cells in non-severe SARS-CoV-2 infection. Study details: Bulk RNA isolated from unsorted whole blood underwent sequencing; chains were not paired.

The CDR3 consists of 14 residues. Germline V gives CDR1 SGHDT, CDR2 YYEEEE. V was cut by 1 base and J by 2 bases, with 10 bases left in between. Whole-study findings and limits: Private and CD4 specificities were missed by VDJdb matching, which favored anti-spike CD8 responses.

On this clonotype: Its antigen is still unknown.

TCRdb called the 5' RACE reads again in MiXCR, with one record for every CDR3 protein. The data contain about 83,000 distinct CDR3 sequences, 9% to 15% of them singletons. The specimen sequenced was whole blood. The V call is TRBV5-6, the J call TRBJ2-7; D gene uncertain. This sequence originates from an adult who was a healthcare worker with PCR-confirmed SARS-CoV-2 infection or an uninfected control (not recorded which). The CDR3 here is CASSLSGRPYEQYF. DNA of the CDR3: TGTGCCAGCAGCTTGTCGGGCAGGCCCTACGAGCAGTACTTC.